This record concerns one T cell receptor (beta chain) sequence. The antigen is not known. The treatment denotes: 15 to 20 received Ad26.COV2.S at low or high dose, single or two shots; roughly five received placebo; per-sample allocation not given. Samples were taken on day 63 after the first vaccine or placebo injection. Libraries were prepared by immunoSEQ multiplex PCR; TCRdb keeps only in-frame clonotypes and omits some of them. The table includes under 550,000 clones, 75% to 95% detected once. The data were taken from a study of Ad26.COV2.S vaccination and SARS-CoV-2 variants. Study summary: Once or twice, 56 days apart, Ad26.COV2.S was delivered intramuscularly. General study points: Analyses of TCR breadth and depth may have underestimated total T cell responses. Substantial breadth in spike-specific CD8+ and CD4+ T cell responses was reportedly seen after vaccination.

V lost 3 bases, J lost 7 bases, and 6 bases stayed unmatched. The germline CDR1 and CDR2 sequences are LNHDA and SQIVND (reference sequence). The CDR3 runs to 13 residues. V is TRBV19 and J is TRBJ2-7; 7 bases fit TRBD2. The clonotype originates from a person aged 18-65 years who received the Ad26.COV2.S COVID-19 vaccine or a placebo. The specimen comprised peripheral blood, sampled in a trial of Ad26.COV2.S vaccine versus placebo. The CDR3 DNA reads as TGTGCCAGTAGTATTGGCGGGAGCGCGGAGCAGTACTTC. Amino acid sequence: CASSIGGSAEQYF.